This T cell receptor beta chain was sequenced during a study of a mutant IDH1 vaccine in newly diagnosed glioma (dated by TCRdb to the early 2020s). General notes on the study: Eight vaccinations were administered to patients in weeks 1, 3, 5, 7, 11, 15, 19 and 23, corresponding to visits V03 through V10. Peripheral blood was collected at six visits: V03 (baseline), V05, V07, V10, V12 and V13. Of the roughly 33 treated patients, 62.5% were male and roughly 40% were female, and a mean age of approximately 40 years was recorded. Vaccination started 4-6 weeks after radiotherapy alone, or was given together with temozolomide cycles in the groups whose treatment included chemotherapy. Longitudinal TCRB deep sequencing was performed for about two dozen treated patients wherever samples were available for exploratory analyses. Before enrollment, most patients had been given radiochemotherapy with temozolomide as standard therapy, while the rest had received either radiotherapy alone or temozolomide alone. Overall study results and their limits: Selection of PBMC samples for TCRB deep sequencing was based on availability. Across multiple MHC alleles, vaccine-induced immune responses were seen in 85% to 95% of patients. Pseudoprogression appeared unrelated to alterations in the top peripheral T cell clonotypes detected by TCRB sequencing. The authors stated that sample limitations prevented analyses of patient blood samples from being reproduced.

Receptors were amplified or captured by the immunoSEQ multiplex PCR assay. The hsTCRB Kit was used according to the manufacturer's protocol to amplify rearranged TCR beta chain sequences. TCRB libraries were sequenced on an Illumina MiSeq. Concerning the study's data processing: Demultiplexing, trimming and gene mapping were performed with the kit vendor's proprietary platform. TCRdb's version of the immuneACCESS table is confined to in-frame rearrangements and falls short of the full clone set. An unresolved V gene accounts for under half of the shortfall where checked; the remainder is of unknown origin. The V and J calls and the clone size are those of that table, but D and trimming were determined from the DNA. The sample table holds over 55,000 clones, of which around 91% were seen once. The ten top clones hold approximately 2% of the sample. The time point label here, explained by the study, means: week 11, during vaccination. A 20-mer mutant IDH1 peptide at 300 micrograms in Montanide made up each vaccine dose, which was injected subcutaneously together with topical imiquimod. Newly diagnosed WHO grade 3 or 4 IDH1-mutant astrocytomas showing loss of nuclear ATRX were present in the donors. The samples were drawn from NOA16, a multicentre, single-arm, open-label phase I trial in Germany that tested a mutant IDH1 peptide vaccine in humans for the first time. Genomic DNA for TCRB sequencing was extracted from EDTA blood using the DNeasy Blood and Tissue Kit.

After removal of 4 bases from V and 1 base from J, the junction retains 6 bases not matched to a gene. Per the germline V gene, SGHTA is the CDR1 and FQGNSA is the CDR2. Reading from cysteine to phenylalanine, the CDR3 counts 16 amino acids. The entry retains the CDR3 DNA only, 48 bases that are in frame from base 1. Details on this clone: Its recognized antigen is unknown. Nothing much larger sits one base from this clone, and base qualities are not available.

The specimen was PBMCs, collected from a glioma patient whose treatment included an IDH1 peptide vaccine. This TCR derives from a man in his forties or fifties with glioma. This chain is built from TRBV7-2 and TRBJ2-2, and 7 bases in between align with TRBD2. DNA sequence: TGTGCCAGCAGCTCCCCGGGACTATGGAACACCGGGGAGCTGTTTTTT. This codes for CASSSPGLWNTGELFF.